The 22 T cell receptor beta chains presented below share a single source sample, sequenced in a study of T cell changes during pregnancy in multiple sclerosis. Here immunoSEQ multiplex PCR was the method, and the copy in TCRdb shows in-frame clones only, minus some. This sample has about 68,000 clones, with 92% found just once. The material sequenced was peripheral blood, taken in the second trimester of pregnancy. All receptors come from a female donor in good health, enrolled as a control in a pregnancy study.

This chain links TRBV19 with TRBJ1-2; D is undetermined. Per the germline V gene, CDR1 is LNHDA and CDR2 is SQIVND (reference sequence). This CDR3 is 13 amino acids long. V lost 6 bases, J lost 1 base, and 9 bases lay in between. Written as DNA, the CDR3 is TGTGCCAGTAGCAGCGTCCTTAACTATGGCTACACCTTC. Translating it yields CASSSVLNYGYTF.

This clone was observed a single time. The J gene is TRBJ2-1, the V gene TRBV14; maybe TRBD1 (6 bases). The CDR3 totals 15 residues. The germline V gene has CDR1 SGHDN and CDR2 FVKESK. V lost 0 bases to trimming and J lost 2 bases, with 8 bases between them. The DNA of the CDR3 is TGTGCCAGCAGCCAAGAAGGGGGAGCCTACAATGAGCAGTTCTTC. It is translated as CASSQEGGAYNEQFF. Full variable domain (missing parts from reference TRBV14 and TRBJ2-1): EAGVTQFPSHSVIEKGQTVTLRCDPISGHDNLYWYRRVMGKEIKFLLHFVKESKQDESGMPNNRFLAERTGGTYSTLKVQPAELEDSGVYFCASSQEGGAYNEQFFGPGTRLTVL.

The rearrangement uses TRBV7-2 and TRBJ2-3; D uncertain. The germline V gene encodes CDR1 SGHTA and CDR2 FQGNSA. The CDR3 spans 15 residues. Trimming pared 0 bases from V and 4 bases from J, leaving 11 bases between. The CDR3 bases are TGTGCCAGCAGCTTAGCCCAGCCAGGCGCAGATACGCAGTATTTT. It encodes CASSLAQPGADTQYF.

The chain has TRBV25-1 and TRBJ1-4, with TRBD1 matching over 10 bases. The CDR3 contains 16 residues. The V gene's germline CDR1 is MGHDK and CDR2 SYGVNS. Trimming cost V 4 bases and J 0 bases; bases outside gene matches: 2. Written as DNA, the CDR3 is TGTGCCAGCAGTGCCGGACAGGGGGCAACTAATGAAAAACTGTTTTTT. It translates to CASSAGQGATNEKLFF. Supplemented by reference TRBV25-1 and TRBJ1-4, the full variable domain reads EADIYQTPRYLVIGTGKKITLECSQTMGHDKMYWYQQDPGMELHLIHYSYGVNSTEKGDLSSESTVSRIRTEHFPLTLESARPSHTSQYLCASSAGQGATNEKLFFGSGTQLSVL.

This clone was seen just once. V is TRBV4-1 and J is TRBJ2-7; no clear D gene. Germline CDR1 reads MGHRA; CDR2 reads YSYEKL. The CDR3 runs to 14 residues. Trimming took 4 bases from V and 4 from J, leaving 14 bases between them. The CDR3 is CASSRQLALYEQYF. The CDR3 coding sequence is TGCGCCAGCAGCCGGCAATTGGCTCTGTACGAGCAGTACTTC.

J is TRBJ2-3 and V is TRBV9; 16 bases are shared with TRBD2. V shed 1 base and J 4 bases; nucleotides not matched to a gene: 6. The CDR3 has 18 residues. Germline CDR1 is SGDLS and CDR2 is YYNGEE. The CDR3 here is CASSVSGTSGGVSDTQYF. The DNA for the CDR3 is TGTGCCAGCAGCGTATCGGGGACTAGCGGGGGGGTCTCAGATACGCAGTATTTT.

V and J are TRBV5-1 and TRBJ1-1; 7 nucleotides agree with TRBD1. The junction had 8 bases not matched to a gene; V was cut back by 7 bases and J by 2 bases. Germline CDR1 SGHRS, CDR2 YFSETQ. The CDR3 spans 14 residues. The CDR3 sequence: CASCPTGLNTEAFF. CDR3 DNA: TGCGCCAGCTGTCCGACAGGGCTTAACACTGAAGCTTTCTTT.

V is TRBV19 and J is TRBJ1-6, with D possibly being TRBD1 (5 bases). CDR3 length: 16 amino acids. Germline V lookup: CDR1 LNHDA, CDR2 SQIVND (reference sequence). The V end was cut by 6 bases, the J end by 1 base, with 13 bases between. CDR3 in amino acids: CASRRQRPSYNSPLHF. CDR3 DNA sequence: TGTGCCAGTAGGAGACAGCGTCCTTCCTATAATTCACCCCTCCACTTT. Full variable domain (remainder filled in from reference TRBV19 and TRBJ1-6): DGGITQSPKYLFRKEGQNVTLSCEQNLNHDAMYWYRQDPGQGLRLIYYSQIVNDFQKGDIAEGYSVSREKKESFPLTVTSAQKNPTAFYLCASRRQRPSYNSPLHFGNGTRLTVT.

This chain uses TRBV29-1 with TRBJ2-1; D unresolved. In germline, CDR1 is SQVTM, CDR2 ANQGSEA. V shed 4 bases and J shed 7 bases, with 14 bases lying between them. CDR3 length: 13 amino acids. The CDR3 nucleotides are TGCAGCGTTGGAGGCTTGAGCCGTAATGAGCAGTTCTTC. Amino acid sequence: CSVGGLSRNEQFF.

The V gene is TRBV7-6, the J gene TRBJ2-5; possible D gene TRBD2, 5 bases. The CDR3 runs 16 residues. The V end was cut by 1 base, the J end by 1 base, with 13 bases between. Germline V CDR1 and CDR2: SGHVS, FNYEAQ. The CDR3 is CASSLGGSVPQETQYF. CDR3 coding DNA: TGTGCCAGCAGCTTAGGGGGTAGCGTCCCCCAAGAGACCCAGTACTTC.

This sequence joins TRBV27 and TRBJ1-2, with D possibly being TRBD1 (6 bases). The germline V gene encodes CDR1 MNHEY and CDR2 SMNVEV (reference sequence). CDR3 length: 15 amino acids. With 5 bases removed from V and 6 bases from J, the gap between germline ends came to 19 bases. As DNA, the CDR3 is TGTGCCAGCAGTCCGACGACCGGGACACCGCATGGCTACACCTTC. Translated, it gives CASSPTTGTPHGYTF.

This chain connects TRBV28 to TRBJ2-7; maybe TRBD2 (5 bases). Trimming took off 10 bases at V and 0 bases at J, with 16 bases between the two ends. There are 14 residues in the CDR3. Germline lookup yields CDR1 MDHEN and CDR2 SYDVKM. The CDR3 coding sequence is TGTGCCACTCTACCCGTGGGGAGCTCCTACGAGCAGTACTTC. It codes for CATLPVGSSYEQYF.

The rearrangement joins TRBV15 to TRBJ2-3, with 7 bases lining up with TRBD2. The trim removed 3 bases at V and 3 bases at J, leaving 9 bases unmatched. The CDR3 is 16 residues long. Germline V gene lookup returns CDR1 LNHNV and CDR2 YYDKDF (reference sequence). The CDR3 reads CATSRWEGSETDTQYF. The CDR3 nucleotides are TGTGCCACCAGCAGGTGGGAGGGGAGTGAAACAGATACGCAGTATTTT.

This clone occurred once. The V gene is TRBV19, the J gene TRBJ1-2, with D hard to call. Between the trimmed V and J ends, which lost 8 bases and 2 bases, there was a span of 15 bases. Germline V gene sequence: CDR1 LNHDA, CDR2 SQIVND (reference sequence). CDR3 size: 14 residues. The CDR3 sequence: CASYGSYSNYGYTF. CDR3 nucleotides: TGTGCCAGTTACGGGAGCTACTCCAACTATGGCTACACCTTC.

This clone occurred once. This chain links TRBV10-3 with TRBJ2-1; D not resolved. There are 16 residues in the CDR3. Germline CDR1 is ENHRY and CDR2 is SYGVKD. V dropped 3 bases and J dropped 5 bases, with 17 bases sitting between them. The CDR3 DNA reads TGTGCCATCAGTGAAACGGCTAGAACAAAGGACAATGAGCAGTTCTTC. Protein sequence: CAISETARTKDNEQFF.

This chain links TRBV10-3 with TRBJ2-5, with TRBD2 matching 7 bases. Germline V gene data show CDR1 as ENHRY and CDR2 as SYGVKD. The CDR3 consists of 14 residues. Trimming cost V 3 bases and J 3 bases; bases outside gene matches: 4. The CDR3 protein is CAISDGTTEETQYF. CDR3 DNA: TGTGCCATCAGTGACGGGACTACGGAAGAGACCCAGTACTTC.

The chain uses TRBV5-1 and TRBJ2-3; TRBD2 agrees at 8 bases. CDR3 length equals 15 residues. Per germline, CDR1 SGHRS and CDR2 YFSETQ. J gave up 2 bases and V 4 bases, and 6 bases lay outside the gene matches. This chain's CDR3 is CASSPGLGFTDTQYF. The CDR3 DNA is TGCGCCAGCAGCCCGGGACTAGGTTTCACAGATACGCAGTATTTT.

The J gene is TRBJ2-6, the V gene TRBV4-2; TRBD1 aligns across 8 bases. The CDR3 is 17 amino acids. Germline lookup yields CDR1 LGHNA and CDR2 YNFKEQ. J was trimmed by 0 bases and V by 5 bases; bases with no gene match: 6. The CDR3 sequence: CASSEQGALSGANVLTF. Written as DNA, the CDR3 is TGTGCCAGCAGCGAGCAGGGGGCACTCTCTGGGGCCAACGTCCTGACTTTC.

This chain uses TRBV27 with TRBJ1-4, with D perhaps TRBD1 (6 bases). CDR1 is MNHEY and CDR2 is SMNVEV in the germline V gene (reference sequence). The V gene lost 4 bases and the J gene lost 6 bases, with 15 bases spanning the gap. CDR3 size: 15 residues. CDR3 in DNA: TGTGCCAGCAGTTCCCCGGACAGAGGGGATGAAAAACTGTTTTTT. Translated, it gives CASSSPDRGDEKLFF.

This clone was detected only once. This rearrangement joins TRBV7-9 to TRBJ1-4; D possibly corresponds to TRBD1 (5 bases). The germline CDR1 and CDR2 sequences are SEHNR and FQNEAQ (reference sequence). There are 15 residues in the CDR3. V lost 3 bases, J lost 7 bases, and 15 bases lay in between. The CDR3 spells CASSFFRAGSEKLFF. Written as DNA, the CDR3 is TGTGCCAGCAGCTTCTTTAGGGCAGGGTCTGAAAAACTGTTTTTT.

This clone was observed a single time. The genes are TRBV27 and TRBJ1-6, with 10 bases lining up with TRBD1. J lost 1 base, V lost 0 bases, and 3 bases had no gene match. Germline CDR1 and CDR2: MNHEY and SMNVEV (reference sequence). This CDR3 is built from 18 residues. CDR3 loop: CASSLSTGGRSYNSPLHF. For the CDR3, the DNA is TGTGCCAGCAGTTTATCGACAGGGGGCAGGTCCTATAATTCACCCCTCCACTTT.

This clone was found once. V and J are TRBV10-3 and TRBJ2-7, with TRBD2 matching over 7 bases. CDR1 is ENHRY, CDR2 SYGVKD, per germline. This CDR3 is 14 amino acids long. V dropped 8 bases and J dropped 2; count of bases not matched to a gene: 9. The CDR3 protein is CAIRALADAYEQYF. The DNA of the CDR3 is TGTGCCATCCGAGCCCTAGCGGACGCCTACGAGCAGTACTTC.